The text below deals with one TCR beta chain. V trimming: 5 bases; J trimming: 2 bases; junction bases outside the gene matches: 3. The CDR3 has 14 residues. Per the germline V gene, CDR1 is MDHEN and CDR2 is SYDVKM. This sample was included in a study of blood T cell repertoires in COVID-19. Turning to the study itself: Material from acute and convalescent COVID-19 was sourced from the United States, Italy and Spain. In each case, the material was cDNA or gDNA derived from T cells, B-cell-depleted T cells, or PBMCs.

Original handling: Amplification from reference gene primers served as the basis for estimated nucleated cell counts. Method: immunoSEQ multiplex PCR; TCRdb's copy keeps in-frame clones and lacks some. V and J calls and clone size are given by that table; D and trimming were obtained from the DNA. The table has about 200,000 clones, approximately 82% seen once. Sequenced material: peripheral blood. This clonotype originated in a human donor in a cohort sampled during active COVID-19. The chain recombines TRBV28 with TRBJ1-2, with 9 nucleotides matching TRBD1. CDR3 region: CASSLGQGNYGYTF. As DNA, the CDR3 is TGTGCCAGCAGTCTTGGACAGGGGAACTATGGCTACACCTTC.